This T cell receptor beta chain emerged from a study of shared clonotypes between healthy human individuals. V was cut by 6 bases and J by 6 bases, with 17 bases left in between. The CDR3 has 14 residues. Germline loops: CDR1 MDHEN, CDR2 SYDVKM. In the original workflow: Junction-only sequences without quality scores came from ImmunoSEQ, so filtering differed. Data came from immunoSEQ multiplex PCR; TCRdb stores just in-frame clones and leaves some out. D and trimming were read from the DNA, whereas the V and J calls and clone size are those reported in that table. The table includes 2 million to 2.5 million clones, approximately 93% detected once. In the CD4+ fraction, cells were divided into CD45RA+ naive and CD45RA-negative memory subsets.

Sequenced material: naive CD4+ T cells from PBMCs. Subset here: CD45RA+ positively selected. The rearrangement links TRBV28 to TRBJ1-2, with D uncertain. This TCR was sampled from a man aged 18 to 35 in good health. Some clones in this sample may be carry-over from other donors' samples. The CDR3, as DNA: TGTGCCAGCAGGCCGAGGTTTGGCGAGGATGGCTACACCTTC. It translates to CASRPRFGEDGYTF.